The entry below describes one T cell receptor beta chain. This sample was taken from a study of blood T cell repertoires in COVID-19. This CDR3 contains 14 residues. V was shortened by 6 bases and J by 7 bases, with 18 bases between the two germline ends. Germline loops: CDR1 LNHDA, CDR2 SQIVND (reference sequence). Produced via immunoSEQ multiplex PCR; TCRdb's table is partial and in-frame only. Of some 110,000 clones listed, roughly 85% are singletons. The V call is TRBV19, the J call TRBJ1-2; D possibly corresponds to TRBD1 (5 bases). This TCR came from a man aged 50 to 59 with acute or convalescent COVID-19. The sample comprised peripheral blood. The CDR3 region has the DNA TGTGCCAGTAGAACCCAGGGAGGGGAATCTGGCTACACCTTC. It is translated as CASRTQGGESGYTF. The full variable domain, completed using reference TRBV19 and TRBJ1-2, is DGGITQSPKYLFRKEGQNVTLSCEQNLNHDAMYWYRQDPGQGLRLIYYSQIVNDFQKGDIAEGYSVSREKKESFPLTVTSAQKNPTAFYLCASRTQGGESGYTFGSGTRLTVV.